Presented here are 12 T cell receptor beta chains from one specimen sequenced in a study of patients and donors after allogeneic stem cell transplantation. TCRdb used MiXCR to reprocess the RT-PCR reads, holding one entry per CDR3 protein. The sample lists about 960,000 distinct CDR3 sequences; around 17% were seen once. Sample: blood, either unsorted or a sorted T cell fraction (not recorded which). The receptor set was obtained from a human donor who was either an allogeneic HSCT recipient or a stem cell or donor lymphocyte infusion donor (not recorded which). It is not recorded whose cells these are; they may come from a transplant donor.

This clonotype was counted between two and nine times. The chain has TRBV5-1 and TRBJ1-2, with 8 bases matching TRBD1. The CDR3 consists of 14 residues. In germline, CDR1 is SGHRS, CDR2 YFSETQ. Trimming took 2 bases from V and 7 from J; bases not matched to a gene: 7. CDR3 region: CASSFQTGDPGYTF. The DNA for the CDR3 is TGCGCCAGCAGCTTTCAGACAGGGGACCCTGGCTACACCTTC.

In DNA form, the CDR3 reads TGTGCCAGCAGCTTGGTTTCCAGGGACTACTACGAGCAGTACTTC. Its translation is CASSLVSRDYYEQYF. The V and J genes are TRBV5-6 and TRBJ2-7; TRBD2 matches 7 bases. This CDR3 contains 15 residues. V shed 0 bases and J 3 bases; nucleotides not matched to a gene: 6. The V gene's germline CDR1 is SGHDT and CDR2 YYEEEE.

This clonotype has a handful of counts. The rearrangement joins TRBV13 to TRBJ2-7; 10 bases agree with TRBD1. The CDR3 is 15 amino acids. Germline V CDR1 and CDR2: PRHDT, FYEKMQ (reference sequence). V trimming: 2 bases; J trimming: 3 bases; junction bases outside the gene matches: 4. The CDR3 sequence is CASSLPGQGIYEQYF. CDR3 nucleotides: TGTGCCAGCAGCTTACCGGGACAGGGGATCTACGAGCAGTACTTC.

This clonotype was observed a handful of times. The rearrangement links TRBV2 to TRBJ1-1; possibly TRBD1 for D (6 bases). The V gene lost 6 bases and the J gene lost 5 bases, with 16 bases spanning the gap. The CDR3 has 14 residues. CDR1 SNHLY and CDR2 FYNNEI come from the germline V gene. CDR3 bases: TGTGCCAGCAGAGGGGAGCAGGGGCGGACTGAAGCTTTCTTT. Protein product: CASRGEQGRTEAFF. The complete variable domain, with remaining parts taken from reference TRBV2 and TRBJ1-1, reads EPEVTQTPSHQVTQMGQEVILRCVPISNHLYFYWYRQILGQKVEFLVSFYNNEISEKSEIFDDQFSVERPDGSNFTLKIRSTKLEDSAMYFCASRGEQGRTEAFFGQGTRLTVV.

This clonotype was seen more than once but under ten times. The V gene is TRBV6-5, the J gene TRBJ2-7; 12 bases are shared with TRBD2. There are 15 residues in the CDR3. The V segment lost 4 bases and the J segment 4 bases; nucleotides outside the gene matches: 5. Looked up from germline, CDR1 is MNHEY and CDR2 is SVGAGI. The CDR3 DNA sequence: TGTGCCAGCAGTTCCGCGACTAGCGGGGGTTACGAGCAGTACTTC. Its translation: CASSSATSGGYEQYF.

This chain links TRBV6-1 with TRBJ1-2, with a tentative D call TRBD1 (6 bases). CDR1 and CDR2 from the germline V gene are MNHNS and SASEGT. The CDR3 has 17 residues. Trimming left V 2 bases short and J 5 bases short, with 21 bases between. In DNA, the CDR3 is TGTGCCAGCAGTGAACTATACAGGGACCGGCCTCTGTATGGCTACACCTTC. This encodes CASSELYRDRPLYGYTF.

The chain carries TRBV5-1 and TRBJ2-7; perhaps D is TRBD1 or TRBD2 (5 bases each). Trimming cost V 3 bases and J 1 base, with 20 bases left between them. The CDR3 covers 17 residues. Germline CDR1 SGHRS, CDR2 YFSETQ. In nucleotides, the CDR3 is TGCGCCAGCAGCTGGGGCCTTCTAGCTTTTCGGTCCTACGAGCAGTACTTC. This gives the protein CASSWGLLAFRSYEQYF.

The chain couples TRBV5-1 to TRBJ2-1; D may be TRBD1 or TRBD2 (6 bases each). Deletions cut 0 bases from V and 8 bases from J, with 15 bases between. This CDR3 has 15 amino acids. Germline lookup yields CDR1 SGHRS and CDR2 YFSETQ. The CDR3 DNA sequence: TGCGCCAGCAGCTTGGATCGGGGGCATCCCCATGAGCAGTTCTTC. As protein: CASSLDRGHPHEQFF.

The chain is built from TRBV4-3 and TRBJ2-1; the D gene is possibly TRBD2 (6 bases). The V gene's germline CDR1 is LGHNA and CDR2 YSLEER. This CDR3 is built from 16 residues. V lost 3 bases to trimming and J lost 5 bases, with 17 bases between them. The CDR3: CASSHIVGRGHNEQFF. CDR3 DNA: TGCGCCAGCAGCCATATCGTCGGGCGGGGCCACAATGAGCAGTTCTTC.

This clonotype was detected only a few times. The CDR3 spells CASSQTIRIMNTEAFF. The CDR3 nucleotides read TGCGCCAGCAGCCAAACGATAAGGATTATGAACACTGAAGCTTTCTTT. The V and J genes are TRBV4-1 and TRBJ1-1; D gene uncertain. Germline CDR1 MGHRA, CDR2 YSYEKL. The germline V and J ends were trimmed by 2 bases and 0 bases, with 13 bases remaining between them. The CDR3 consists of 16 residues.

This clonotype was picked up a small number of times. The chain joins TRBV5-1 to TRBJ2-1; possibly TRBD2 for D (6 bases). V lost 0 bases and J 5 bases, leaving 12 bases between the germline ends. CDR1 and CDR2 (germline): SGHRS, YFSETQ. CDR3 length equals 15 residues. CDR3 coding DNA: TGCGCCAGCAGCTTGGATTCGGGACTTAACAATGAGCAGTTCTTC. This sequence encodes CASSLDSGLNNEQFF.

This clonotype was picked up many times. V is TRBV20-1 and J is TRBJ2-3; D possibly uses TRBD1 or TRBD2 (5 bases each). This CDR3 has 15 amino acids. V was clipped by 3 bases and J by 0 bases, with 13 bases between them. CDR1 is DFQATT and CDR2 is SNEGSKA in the germline V gene (reference sequence). CDR3 bases: TGCAGTGCTAGCCGCCGGGACCCAAGCACAGATACGCAGTATTTT. It codes for CSASRRDPSTDTQYF.